This is a list of T cell receptor beta chains from one sample in a study of STAT5B mutations in CD4+ large granular lymphocyte leukemia. Profiling relied on immunoSEQ multiplex PCR, and the TCRdb table lists in-frame clones only, not all of them. Among 28,000 or so clones listed, approximately 84% were seen once. The sequenced material came from CD4+ T cells from blood buffy coats. The receptors derive from a human donor in good health. Both conserved end residues are part of each CDR3. A D gene is named only where the DNA matches it firmly. For some rows the clone size is stated as once, few or many, or as a class when expanded; others skip it.

d_gene	abundance	v_gene	j_gene	CDR3nt	CDR3aa
NA	NA	TRBV28	TRBJ1-2	TGTGCCAGCAGTTTACGGGGGCTGGGCTATGGCTACACCTTC	CASSLRGLGYGYTF
TRBD2	NA	TRBV6-8	TRBJ2-5	TGTGCCAGCAGGACTAGCGGGCCCCAAGAGACCCAGTACTTC	CASRTSGPQETQYF
NA	few	TRBV10-3	TRBJ1-1	TGTGCCATCAGTGAAGGGGCAGGGCCCCTAGCAAGAGCTTTCTTT	CAISEGAGPLARAFF
TRBD1	NA	TRBV23-1	TRBJ1-1	TGCGCCAGCAGTCAATCTGGACAGGGTGAAACTGAAGCTTTCTTT	CASSQSGQGETEAFF
TRBD1	NA	TRBV28	TRBJ1-4	TGTGCCAGCAGCTCCGCGGGACAGGGAGGTGAAAAACTGTTTTTT	CASSSAGQGGEKLFF
NA	NA	TRBV5-6	TRBJ1-1	TGTGCCAGCAGCTTTGAGCTTGAAGCTTTCTTT	CASSFELEAFF
TRBD2	NA	TRBV7-3	TRBJ2-1	TGTGCCAGCAGCAAGCGGGGGGATTACAATGAGCAGTTCTTC	CASSKRGDYNEQFF
NA	NA	TRBV5-1	TRBJ2-5	TGCGCCAGCAGTGTGGAGCGGCAAGAGACCCAGTACTTC	CASSVERQETQYF
TRBD1	NA	TRBV7-2	TRBJ2-1	TGTGCCAGCAGCAGGGACAGCTACAATGAGCAGTTCTTC	CASSRDSYNEQFF
NA	NA	TRBV5-6	TRBJ2-4	TGTGCCAGCAGCTTTAGGGGTTCGGCCAAAAACATTCAGTACTTC	CASSFRGSAKNIQYF
NA	NA	TRBV19	TRBJ1-1	TGTGCCAGTAGGCTCGGCGGAGGGACTGAAGCTTTCTTT	CASRLGGGTEAFF
NA	NA	TRBV30	TRBJ1-3	TGTGCCTGGAGTGTACGACCCGCTGGAAACACCATATATTTT	CAWSVRPAGNTIYF
NA	NA	TRBV30	TRBJ2-2	TGTGCCTGGAGCCGGAACACCGGGGAGCTGTTTTTT	CAWSRNTGELFF
NA	NA	TRBV5-4	TRBJ2-5	TGTGCCAGCAGCTTGGTGCTGGCGGGCCAAGAGACCCAGTACTTC	CASSLVLAGQETQYF
TRBD2	NA	TRBV6-1	TRBJ2-3	TGTGCCAGCAGGGGAGGGGATACGCAGTATTTT	CASRGGDTQYF
TRBD1	NA	TRBV5-1	TRBJ1-1	TGCGCCAGCAGCTTGGCCCGGGACAGGGCTGAAGCTTTCTTT	CASSLARDRAEAFF
NA	NA	TRBV6-6	TRBJ1-5	TGTGCCAGCAGCGACAGTTTTGTCAATCAGCCCCAGCATTTT	CASSDSFVNQPQHF
TRBD1	NA	TRBV18	TRBJ2-1	TGTGCCAGCTCACCACCCCAGGGGGCAAGGTCCTACAATGAGCAGTTCTTC	CASSPPQGARSYNEQFF
NA	NA	TRBV11-2	TRBJ2-7	TGTGCCAGCAGCTTAGCGTCCTACGAGCAGTACTTC	CASSLASYEQYF
NA	NA	TRBV7-6	TRBJ2-6	TGTGCCAGCAGCTCTAAACCCCTGAGGAGCTCTGGGGCCAACGTCCTGACTTTC	CASSSKPLRSSGANVLTF
NA	NA	TRBV18	TRBJ1-5	TGTGCCAGCTCACCAAGCATCGGTGGGGATCAGCCCCAGCATTTT	CASSPSIGGDQPQHF
TRBD2	NA	TRBV15	TRBJ2-2	TGTGCCACCAGCAGAGATATGACTAGCGGGAGCACCGGGGAGCTGTTTTTT	CATSRDMTSGSTGELFF
NA	NA	TRBV5-4	TRBJ1-1	TGTGCCAGCAGCTTGGGAAACAGGGACACTGAAGCTTTCTTT	CASSLGNRDTEAFF
TRBD1	NA	TRBV7-2	TRBJ2-7	TGTGCCAGCAGCCAACAGGCGGGACAGGCCTACGAGCAGTACTTC	CASSQQAGQAYEQYF
NA	NA	TRBV19	TRBJ1-1	TGTGCCAGTACGACAGGTCCCATGAACACTGAAGCTTTCTTT	CASTTGPMNTEAFF
NA	NA	TRBV7-9	TRBJ1-2	TGTGCCAGCAGCCTCCGGGACACCTATGGCTACACCTTC	CASSLRDTYGYTF
TRBD2	NA	TRBV27	TRBJ2-7	TGTGCCAGCAGCCCAAGAGGGACTAATATTTACGAGCAGTACTTC	CASSPRGTNIYEQYF
TRBD1	once	TRBV5-1	TRBJ1-4	TGCGCCAGCAGCCCCACCACGGGGACAGGGACCGAAAAACTGTTTTTT	CASSPTTGTGTEKLFF
TRBD1	few	TRBV19	TRBJ1-1	TGTGCCAGTAGTGCATCCGGGACAGGGGTGGCCACTGAAGCTTTCTTT	CASSASGTGVATEAFF
NA	NA	TRBV6-5	TRBJ2-1	TGTGCCAGCAGTCACAACTATGCTTTGAACAATGAGCAGTTCTTC	CASSHNYALNNEQFF
TRBD1	NA	TRBV29-1	TRBJ2-2	TGCAGCGTTGAATCCCCAGGGGGTAACACCGGGGAGCTGTTTTTT	CSVESPGGNTGELFF
NA	NA	TRBV6-4	TRBJ2-3	TGTGCCAGCAGTGCCGAGGGGCACACAGATACGCAGTATTTT	CASSAEGHTDTQYF
NA	NA	TRBV28	TRBJ1-5	TGTGCCAGCAGTACCCAGTCTTTTCTTGGCAATCAGCCCCAGCATTTT	CASSTQSFLGNQPQHF
NA	few	TRBV18	TRBJ2-3	TGTGCCAGCTCATCGACAGATACGCAGTATTTT	CASSSTDTQYF
NA	NA	TRBV25-1	TRBJ1-5	TGTGCCACTTCGGGACAAACCAATCAGCCCCAGCATTTT	CATSGQTNQPQHF
NA	NA	TRBV6-1	TRBJ2-5	TGTGCCAGCAGTGAAGTCCAAGTGACGGAGACCCAGTACTTC	CASSEVQVTETQYF
NA	NA	TRBV11-2	TRBJ1-4	TGTGCCAGCAGCCGATCCGGGACGGGAAATGAAAAACTGTTTTTT	CASSRSGTGNEKLFF
NA	NA	TRBV11-3	TRBJ1-1	TGTGCCAGCAGCTTAGTTTACAGGTGGAACACTGAAGCTTTCTTT	CASSLVYRWNTEAFF
NA	NA	TRBV6-1	TRBJ1-4	TGTGCCAGCCGGGGGACTAATGAAAAACTGTTTTTT	CASRGTNEKLFF
TRBD1	few	TRBV7-9	TRBJ1-2	TGTGCCTCGATCGCACGACAGGGTGATGGCTACACCTTC	CASIARQGDGYTF
TRBD1	NA	TRBV28	TRBJ1-1	TGTGCCAGCAGTTTAATCCCCGCCCAGCAGGGGGCGAAAGCTTTCTTT	CASSLIPAQQGAKAFF
NA	NA	TRBV7-9	TRBJ2-2	TGTGCCAGCAGCTTAGCGGGTGGCACCGGGGAGCTGTTTTTT	CASSLAGGTGELFF
NA	NA	TRBV4-1	TRBJ1-3	TGCGCCAGCAGCCAAAGGGAGGTTGGAGGCCCTGGAAACACCATATATTTT	CASSQREVGGPGNTIYF
NA	once	TRBV9	TRBJ1-6	TGTGCCAGCAGCGTAGGAAACACAGGGAACTCCTATAATTCACCCCTCCACTTT	CASSVGNTGNSYNSPLHF
NA	NA	TRBV28	TRBJ1-2	TGTGCCAGCAGTGCCCCATCCGGGTCAAACTATGGCTACACCTTC	CASSAPSGSNYGYTF
NA	NA	TRBV28	TRBJ1-5	TGTGCCAGCAGGAACCAGCATTTT	CASRNQHF
NA	few	TRBV2	TRBJ2-7	TGTGCCAGCACGGGGAACTACGAGCAGTACTTC	CASTGNYEQYF
TRBD2	NA	TRBV30	TRBJ2-7	TGTGCCTGGAGTCCGGCGGGAGAGACTTACGAGCAGTACTTC	CAWSPAGETYEQYF
NA	NA	TRBV28	TRBJ2-5	TGTGCCAGCAGTTTAAGGACGAGGGGTGAAGAGACCCAGTACTTC	CASSLRTRGEETQYF
TRBD2	once	TRBV5-1	TRBJ2-2	TGCGCCAGCAGCTTGGCCTTTGGTAGCGGGAGCGTAGAGCTGTTTTTT	CASSLAFGSGSVELFF
NA	NA	TRBV6-4	TRBJ2-3	TGTGCCAGCAGTGACCACCAACCCCCCGATACGCAGTATTTT	CASSDHQPPDTQYF
TRBD2	NA	TRBV7-9	TRBJ2-5	TGTGCCAGCAGCGGTCGGGGGGGAAAAGAGACCCAGTACTTC	CASSGRGGKETQYF
TRBD1	few	TRBV6-1	TRBJ1-1	TGTGCCAGCAGCGCGACAGGGTTGAACACTGAAGCTTTCTTT	CASSATGLNTEAFF
TRBD1	once	TRBV10-1	TRBJ1-1	TGCGCCAGCAGAGAAACTACAGGGGGCACTGAAGCTTTCTTT	CASRETTGGTEAFF